This is a list of T cell receptor beta chains from one sample in a study of blood T cell repertoires in COVID-19. Libraries were prepared by immunoSEQ multiplex PCR; TCRdb keeps only in-frame clonotypes and omits some of them. The profile covers about 400,000 clones, with 70% to 90% appearing a single time and roughly 1.9% taken by the ten largest. Sequencing was carried out using PBMCs or T cells enriched from blood (not recorded which). These receptors were collected from a woman under 30 with acute COVID-19. CDR3s include the opening cysteine and the closing phenylalanine or tryptophan. Each record gives: clone size, D gene, V gene, J gene, CDR3 DNA, CDR3 protein. The D gene is left open where the match is weak. Clone size is not always given. Where it is, it says once, few, many or a class for expanded clones.

>once|TRBD2|TRBV7-8|TRBJ2-7
TGTGCCAGCAGCTTAGATAGCGGGGGCCCCCCCTACGAGCAGTACTTC
CASSLDSGGPPYEQYF
>once|TRBD1|TRBV7-6|TRBJ2-5
TGTGCCAGCAGCTCATCCGGGACAGGGATGTACCAAGAGACCCAGTACTTC
CASSSSGTGMYQETQYF
>NA|TRBD2|TRBV6-2/TRBV6-3|TRBJ2-7
TGTGCCAGCAGTTACCTAGCGGGAGTAACCTACGAGCAGTACTTC
CASSYLAGVTYEQYF
>once|TRBD2|TRBV15|TRBJ2-7
TGTGCCACCAGCAGACCGGGAGGTGACTGGGCCTACGAGCAGTACTTC
CATSRPGGDWAYEQYF
>NA|TRBD1|TRBV5-5|TRBJ1-2
TGTGCCAGCAGCCCCGGGACAGATCTCTATGGCTACACCTTC
CASSPGTDLYGYTF
>NA|TRBD1|TRBV9|TRBJ1-6
TGTGCCAGCAGCGTAGACCCCCAGGGGGCGGGATCACCCCTCCACTTT
CASSVDPQGAGSPLHF
>NA|NA|TRBV5-4|TRBJ1-6
TGTGCCAGCAGCTTGGGGGGGCCCGGCAGCAATTCACCCCTCCACTTT
CASSLGGPGSNSPLHF
>NA|TRBD2|TRBV7-9|TRBJ2-5
TGTGCCAGCAGCAGAGCGGGGGATGGGGAGACCCAGTACTTC
CASSRAGDGETQYF
>NA|NA|TRBV7-8|TRBJ2-7
TGTGCCAGCAGCTTAAGGGGGGGCGAGTACGAGCAGTACTTC
CASSLRGGEYEQYF
>NA|NA|TRBV5-1|TRBJ1-1
TGCGCCAGCAGCTTGGTGGCACGGAACACTGAAGCTTTCTTT
CASSLVARNTEAFF